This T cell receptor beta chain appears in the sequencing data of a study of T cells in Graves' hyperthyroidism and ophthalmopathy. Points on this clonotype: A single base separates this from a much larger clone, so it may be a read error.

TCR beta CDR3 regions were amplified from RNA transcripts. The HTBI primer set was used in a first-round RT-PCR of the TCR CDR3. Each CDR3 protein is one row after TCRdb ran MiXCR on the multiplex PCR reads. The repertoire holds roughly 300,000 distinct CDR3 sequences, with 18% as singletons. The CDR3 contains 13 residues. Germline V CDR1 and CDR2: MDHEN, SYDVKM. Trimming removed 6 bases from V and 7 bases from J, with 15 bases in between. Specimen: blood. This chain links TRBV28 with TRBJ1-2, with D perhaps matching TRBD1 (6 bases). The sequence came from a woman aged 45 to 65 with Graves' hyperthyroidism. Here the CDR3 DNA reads TGTGCCAGCAGCCCCGGACAGTCCTCTGGCTACACCTTC. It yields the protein CASSPGQSSGYTF.